The clone carrying this TCR beta chain was observed a few times. This specimen belongs to a study of response to subunit inactivated influenza vaccine. CDR3 size: 16 residues. Germline assignment: CDR1 DFQATT and CDR2 SNEGSKA (reference sequence). The V gene end was trimmed by 0 bases and the J gene end by 7 bases; junction bases not matched to a gene: 11. Via MiXCR, TCRdb re-called the RT-PCR reads, giving one row per CDR3 protein. The table records about 540,000 distinct CDR3 sequences, less than 25% of them present only once. This same sample was also part of a study on T cells expressing NK-cell markers. According to that study: 5'RACE template switching built TCR beta cDNA with unique molecular identifiers. The study sequenced eight donors, seven HCMV-seropositive and one seronegative. It was still unclear whether expanded NKG2C+ T cell clones were HCMV specific.

This sequence originates from a man aged 45-65 years who received an inactivated influenza vaccine. The sample in question was CD4+ T cells sorted from PBMCs, obtained 11 to 12 days after vaccination. V and J are TRBV20-1 and TRBJ2-3; 9 bases map to TRBD2. The CDR3 sequence: CSARDGREGPGHTQYF. DNA of the CDR3: TGCAGTGCTAGAGACGGGCGGGAGGGCCCGGGGCATACGCAGTATTTT.